The rows below give T cell receptor beta chains drawn from one sample of a study of technical replicates of blood from a handful of donors. Sequencing was performed with immunoSEQ multiplex PCR; in TCRdb, only in-frame clones are kept and a portion is missing. In the table there are 99,000 or so clones, 95% of which are singletons. Sequences were obtained from T cells isolated from PBMCs. Receptor source: a human donor in good health. Both conserved end residues are part of each CDR3. The order of the fields is J gene, D gene, CDR3 length, clone size, V gene, CDR3 DNA, CDR3 protein. A D gene is named only where the DNA matches it firmly. Some rows have no size entry. The others give once, few or many, or a class for an expanded clone.

>TRBJ2-7|TRBD2|14|-|TRBV6-1
TGTGCCAGCAGGTTGGGGGGAGGGCCCTACGAGCAGTACTTC
CASRLGGGPYEQYF
>TRBJ2-7|TRBD2|15|-|TRBV6-5
TGTGCCAGCAGTTCTCCGGGACTAGCGGGTTACGAGCAGTACTTC
CASSSPGLAGYEQYF
>TRBJ1-2|-|12|-|TRBV6-1
TGTGCCAGCACCGACTTGGGCTATGGCTACACCTTC
CASTDLGYGYTF
>TRBJ2-3|TRBD2|14|-|TRBV27
TGTGCCAGCAGGCTAGCGGGTAGCACAGATACGCAGTATTTT
CASRLAGSTDTQYF
>TRBJ1-1|-|14|-|TRBV30
TGTGCCTGGAGTTCCGGCGGATTGAACACTGAAGCTTTCTTT
CAWSSGGLNTEAFF
>TRBJ2-3|TRBD2|14|-|TRBV30
TGTGCCTGGGCCTTGACTAGCGGCACAGATACGCAGTATTTT
CAWALTSGTDTQYF
>TRBJ2-7|-|14|-|TRBV6-6
TGTGCCAGCACCCCCGGGTATGCGGAATACGAGCAGTACTTC
CASTPGYAEYEQYF
>TRBJ2-2|TRBD2|17|-|TRBV5-1
TGCGCCAGCAGCTTGTTTCTCGCGGGAGGGAACACCGGGGAGCTGTTTTTT
CASSLFLAGGNTGELFF
>TRBJ2-7|TRBD2|15|-|TRBV2
TGTGCCAGCAGTGATCTAGCGGGGGCCGATTACGAGCAGTACTTC
CASSDLAGADYEQYF
>TRBJ1-4|TRBD1|13|-|TRBV19
TGTGCCAGTAGTTGGGGACAGGGAGGAAAACTGTTTTTT
CASSWGQGGKLFF
>TRBJ2-5|TRBD2|13|-|TRBV12-5
TGTGCTAGTGGTTCTGGGGGAGGGGAGACCCAGTACTTC
CASGSGGGETQYF
>TRBJ1-6|-|11|-|TRBV5-6
TGTGCCAGCAGCTCCGATTCACCCCTCCACTTT
CASSSDSPLHF
>TRBJ1-2|-|16|-|TRBV19
TGTGCCAGTAGTCAACGGGTCAGGGATCATTGGTATGGCTACACCTTC
CASSQRVRDHWYGYTF
>TRBJ1-2|TRBD1|18|once|TRBV6-4
TGTGCCAGCAGTGACTCGACAGGGGGCGCGGGTCGTGGCGATGGCTACACCTTC
CASSDSTGGAGRGDGYTF
>TRBJ2-7|TRBD2|15|-|TRBV27
TGTGCCAGCAGTGACGGGACTAGCGGGTTCTACGAGCAGTACTTC
CASSDGTSGFYEQYF
>TRBJ2-2|-|16|once|TRBV10-2
TGCGCCAGCAGGGACTTAGGAGATGCGAACACCGGGGAGCTGTTTTTT
CASRDLGDANTGELFF
>TRBJ2-1|-|11|-|TRBV7-3
TGTGCCAGCTCTCTAGGCGATGAGCAGTTCTTC
CASSLGDEQFF
>TRBJ1-2|TRBD1|14|-|TRBV6-4
TGTGCCAGCAGTTCGGACACAGGGGGGTATGGCTACACCTTC
CASSSDTGGYGYTF
>TRBJ2-7|-|14|-|TRBV5-4
TGTGCCAGCAGCCTGCGTCAGGGGTCGGGCGAGCAGTACTTC
CASSLRQGSGEQYF
>TRBJ2-1|-|17|-|TRBV19
TGTGCCAGTAGGAACGATAAACCGGGAATACCCTACAATGAGCAGTTCTTC
CASRNDKPGIPYNEQFF
>TRBJ2-2|-|16|once|TRBV4-1
TGCGCCAGCAGCCTCCGAGCGGCGATGTCAGCCGGGGAGCTGTTTTTT
CASSLRAAMSAGELFF
>TRBJ2-7|-|13|-|TRBV27
TGTGCCAGCAGTGCGATATTCTCCTACGAGCAGTACTTC
CASSAIFSYEQYF